The rows below give T cell receptor beta chains drawn from one sample of a study of T cell changes during pregnancy in multiple sclerosis. This table comes from immunoSEQ multiplex PCR, and its TCRdb copy is limited to in-frame clones, with some not included. Among under 35,000 clones listed, about 89% were seen once. Sequencing was performed on CD8+ T cells from peripheral blood mononuclear cells, taken before pregnancy. The receptors here all came from a female donor with multiple sclerosis, enrolled in a pregnancy study. Both conserved end residues are part of each CDR3. The order of the fields is CDR3 protein, V gene, J gene.

CASSPDRFSGANVLTF	TRBV27	TRBJ2-6
CASSLLAGFHEQYF	TRBV27	TRBJ2-7
CASSLVNYYGYTF	TRBV7-9	TRBJ1-2
CASSHGANYGYTF	TRBV4-1	TRBJ1-2
CASSIESQGSLYEQYF	TRBV19	TRBJ2-7
CSVVDEGIDTEAFF	TRBV29-1	TRBJ1-1
CASSFVMGVSHNEKLFF	TRBV7-9	TRBJ1-4
CASSYAGGQPQHF	TRBV6-5	TRBJ1-5
CASSIDREWAEAFF	TRBV19	TRBJ1-1
CASSYSGLAGGETQYF	TRBV6-5	TRBJ2-5
CASSSPWGPYTEAFF	TRBV7-9	TRBJ1-1
CASSQVHLSGETEAFF	TRBV4-1	TRBJ1-1
CASSLGFDGTVADYGYTF	TRBV5-4	TRBJ1-2
CASSIGGGEQFF	TRBV19	TRBJ2-1
CASTQRGATEAFF	TRBV7-9	TRBJ1-1
CASSLLQGVEETQYF	TRBV5-6	TRBJ2-5
CASSQRQGNSPLHF	TRBV4-1	TRBJ1-6
CATSSQRGSYSGANVLTF	TRBV15	TRBJ2-6
CASSLNPGQLLTYTF	TRBV5-6	TRBJ1-2
CASSTREQLNTEAFF	TRBV19	TRBJ1-1
CASSGGGDYGYTF	TRBV2	TRBJ1-2
CASVGGTGELFF	TRBV2	TRBJ2-2
CASSEAQGRNYEQYF	TRBV2	TRBJ2-7
CASSVRGGASGELFF	TRBV9	TRBJ2-2
CASSQLAQNYGYTF	TRBV4-3	TRBJ1-2
CASTNGGTYNEQFF	TRBV6-1	TRBJ2-1
CASSQGPGGLESYNEQFF	TRBV4-3	TRBJ2-1
CASSQGGPGGQDTQYF	TRBV4-2	TRBJ2-3
CASSLRVGNEQFF	TRBV4-1	TRBJ2-1
CAISEWLANYGYTF	TRBV10-3	TRBJ1-2
CASSWTGTGNTIYF	TRBV6-5	TRBJ1-3
CASSLGGAVAFF	TRBV7-6	TRBJ1-1
CASNAGGQGNQPQHF	TRBV28	TRBJ1-5
CAWDLLAGATDTQYF	TRBV30	TRBJ2-3
CSVESDSANYGYTF	TRBV29-1	TRBJ1-2
CASSRPGGIQETQYF	TRBV9	TRBJ2-5
CASSTGINYGYTF	TRBV19	TRBJ1-2
CSVEDLDRRNTEAFF	TRBV29-1	TRBJ1-1
CASSVAGHLWNTIYF	TRBV9	TRBJ1-3
CASSLGYNEKLFF	TRBV7-9	TRBJ1-4
CASSYLSQNTEAFF	TRBV6-5	TRBJ1-1
CASGGGDYTF	TRBV2	TRBJ1-2
CASSGQEYEQYF	TRBV5-4	TRBJ2-7
CASSILGQGGNEQFF	TRBV19	TRBJ2-1
CASGPTPGDGFYEQYF	TRBV12-5	TRBJ2-7
CASSPDRGWGPYEQYF	TRBV7-9	TRBJ2-7
CASSIREANSPLHF	TRBV19	TRBJ1-6
CASSIQGEAYEQYF	TRBV6-1	TRBJ2-7